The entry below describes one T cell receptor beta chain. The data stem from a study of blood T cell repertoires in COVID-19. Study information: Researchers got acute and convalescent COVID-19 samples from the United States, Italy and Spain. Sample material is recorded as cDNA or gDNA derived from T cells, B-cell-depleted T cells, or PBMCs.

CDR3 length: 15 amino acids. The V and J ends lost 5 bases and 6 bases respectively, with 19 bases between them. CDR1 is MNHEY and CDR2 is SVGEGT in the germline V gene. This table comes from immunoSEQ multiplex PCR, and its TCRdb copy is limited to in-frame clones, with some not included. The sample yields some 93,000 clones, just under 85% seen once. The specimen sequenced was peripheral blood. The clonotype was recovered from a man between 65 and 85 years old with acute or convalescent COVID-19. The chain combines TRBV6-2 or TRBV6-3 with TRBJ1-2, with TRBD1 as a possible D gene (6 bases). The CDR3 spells CASSPSAQGTNGYTF. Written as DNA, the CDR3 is TGTGCCAGCAGTCCAAGCGCACAGGGTACGAATGGCTACACCTTC.